These T cell receptor beta chains were read from a single sample in a study of a mutant IDH1 vaccine in newly diagnosed glioma. Only in-frame clones appear in the TCRdb table, and some are missing; sequencing was by immunoSEQ multiplex PCR. The table includes some 25,000 clones, 82% detected once. These receptors' antigens are unknown. Sequencing used PBMCs, obtained from a glioma patient whose treatment included an IDH1 peptide vaccine. Source of these receptors: a man aged 35-49 years with glioma. Some clones in this sample may be carry-over from other donors' samples. Each CDR3 is given with its conserved first and last residue. Fields, in order: clone size, V gene, CDR3 length, J gene, D gene, CDR3 DNA, CDR3 protein. A D gene is named only where the DNA matches it firmly. Clone size is not always given. Where it is, it says once, few, many or a class for expanded clones.

clone size: .; V gene: TRBV7-9; CDR3 length: 17; J gene: TRBJ1-3; D gene: TRBD1; CDR3 DNA: TGTGCCAGCAGCGCTCCCAGGGACAGGGGTGACGAAAACACCATATATTTT; CDR3 protein: CASSAPRDRGDENTIYF
clone size: .; V gene: TRBV19; CDR3 length: 14; J gene: TRBJ1-1; D gene: .; CDR3 DNA: .; CDR3 protein: CASTSGAGNTEAFF
clone size: .; V gene: TRBV5-5; CDR3 length: 14; J gene: TRBJ2-7; D gene: TRBD1; CDR3 DNA: TGTGCCAGCAGCTTGATGGACAGGGGCTACGAGCAGTACTTC; CDR3 protein: CASSLMDRGYEQYF
clone size: .; V gene: TRBV20-1; CDR3 length: 11; J gene: TRBJ1-2; D gene: .; CDR3 DNA: TGCAGTGCTCGCTCTAACTATGGCTACACCTTC; CDR3 protein: CSARSNYGYTF
clone size: few; V gene: TRBV30; CDR3 length: 13; J gene: TRBJ1-6; D gene: .; CDR3 DNA: TGTGCCTGTGAAGGTAGTGGCCGCTCACCCCTCCACTTT; CDR3 protein: CACEGSGRSPLHF
clone size: .; V gene: TRBV5-1; CDR3 length: 16; J gene: TRBJ1-1; D gene: .; CDR3 DNA: TGCGCCAGCAGCTTGGGACTTTGGTCCTTGAACACTGAAGCTTTCTTT; CDR3 protein: CASSLGLWSLNTEAFF
clone size: .; V gene: TRBV6-1; CDR3 length: 15; J gene: TRBJ1-5; D gene: .; CDR3 DNA: TGTGCCAGCAGTGTTTGGTTAGGGCTCTATCAGCCCCAGCATTTT; CDR3 protein: CASSVWLGLYQPQHF
clone size: .; V gene: TRBV4-3; CDR3 length: 16; J gene: TRBJ2-3; D gene: TRBD2; CDR3 DNA: TGCGCCAGCAGCCAAGGCGGGGGGGTCCTTTGGGATACGCAGTATTTT; CDR3 protein: CASSQGGGVLWDTQYF
clone size: .; V gene: TRBV9; CDR3 length: 13; J gene: TRBJ1-5; D gene: TRBD1; CDR3 DNA: TGTGCCAGCAGCGGGACAGGGGGTCAGCCCCAGCATTTT; CDR3 protein: CASSGTGGQPQHF
clone size: .; V gene: TRBV6-5; CDR3 length: 16; J gene: TRBJ2-1; D gene: .; CDR3 DNA: TGTGCCAGCAGTTACTCCCGTGCAGACCGAGGTAATGAGCAGTTCTTC; CDR3 protein: CASSYSRADRGNEQFF
clone size: few; V gene: TRBV19; CDR3 length: 17; J gene: TRBJ1-1; D gene: TRBD1; CDR3 DNA: TGTGCCAGTAGTATTACCCCAGGGGGACAGGGAAAAACTGAAGCTTTCTTT; CDR3 protein: CASSITPGGQGKTEAFF
clone size: .; V gene: TRBV4-2; CDR3 length: 15; J gene: TRBJ2-7; D gene: .; CDR3 DNA: TGTGCCAGCAGCCAAGATCTTAGGCAAGAGGACGAGCAGTACTTC; CDR3 protein: CASSQDLRQEDEQYF
clone size: .; V gene: TRBV6-5; CDR3 length: 14; J gene: TRBJ1-2; D gene: .; CDR3 DNA: TGTGCCAGCAGTTACAGGGGGGGGGCGTATGGCTACACCTTC; CDR3 protein: CASSYRGGAYGYTF
clone size: .; V gene: TRBV19; CDR3 length: 16; J gene: TRBJ1-1; D gene: .; CDR3 DNA: TGTGCCAGTAGTAGGAGGTTCAGGGTAGAACTTTCTGAAGCTTTCTTT; CDR3 protein: CASSRRFRVELSEAFF
clone size: .; V gene: TRBV5-4; CDR3 length: 15; J gene: TRBJ2-5; D gene: .; CDR3 DNA: TGTGCCAGCAGCTTGGAATCGGCAGACCAAGAGACCCAGTACTTC; CDR3 protein: CASSLESADQETQYF
clone size: .; V gene: TRBV29-1; CDR3 length: 13; J gene: TRBJ2-2; D gene: .; CDR3 DNA: TGCAGCGTTGGAGGGCCGGACACCGGGGAGCTGTTTTTT; CDR3 protein: CSVGGPDTGELFF
clone size: .; V gene: TRBV6-1; CDR3 length: 15; J gene: TRBJ2-7; D gene: .; CDR3 DNA: TGTGCCAGCAACAGCCGGGCCCCGAACAGACACGAGCAGTACTTC; CDR3 protein: CASNSRAPNRHEQYF
clone size: .; V gene: TRBV5-1; CDR3 length: 14; J gene: TRBJ2-1; D gene: .; CDR3 DNA: TGCGCCAGCAGCAAGCGAGAAACGGGCGATGAGCAGTTCTTC; CDR3 protein: CASSKRETGDEQFF
clone size: .; V gene: TRBV2; CDR3 length: 12; J gene: TRBJ1-1; D gene: .; CDR3 DNA: TGTGCCACCCCATGGCTGAACACTGAAGCTTTCTTT; CDR3 protein: CATPWLNTEAFF
clone size: .; V gene: TRBV7-2; CDR3 length: 14; J gene: TRBJ1-2; D gene: .; CDR3 DNA: TGTGCCAGCAGCGAGCGAAACAGGGACTATGGCTACACCTTC; CDR3 protein: CASSERNRDYGYTF
clone size: few; V gene: TRBV7-2; CDR3 length: 16; J gene: TRBJ2-1; D gene: TRBD2; CDR3 DNA: TGTGCCAGCAGCTTGGCTATGGGACTAGCGGGGAATGAGCAGTTCTTC; CDR3 protein: CASSLAMGLAGNEQFF
clone size: .; V gene: TRBV4-1; CDR3 length: 15; J gene: TRBJ1-4; D gene: .; CDR3 DNA: TGCGCCAGCAGCCAGAGACAGGTGGGGGGTGAAAAACTGTTTTTT; CDR3 protein: CASSQRQVGGEKLFF
clone size: .; V gene: TRBV5-5; CDR3 length: 14; J gene: TRBJ1-1; D gene: .; CDR3 DNA: TGTGCCAGCAGTACGGGACTCCAGAACACTGAAGCTTTCTTT; CDR3 protein: CASSTGLQNTEAFF
clone size: .; V gene: TRBV18; CDR3 length: 13; J gene: TRBJ2-7; D gene: .; CDR3 DNA: TGTGCCAGCTCACCAAGAGGGGTATACGAGCAGTACTTC; CDR3 protein: CASSPRGVYEQYF
clone size: few; V gene: TRBV5-4; CDR3 length: 10; J gene: TRBJ1-6; D gene: .; CDR3 DNA: TGTGCCATAGGGAATTCACCCCTCCACTTT; CDR3 protein: CAIGNSPLHF
clone size: .; V gene: TRBV27; CDR3 length: 15; J gene: TRBJ2-7; D gene: TRBD2; CDR3 DNA: TGTGCCAGCGTGGCAAAGGGGAGGGTCTCCTACGAGCAGTACTTC; CDR3 protein: CASVAKGRVSYEQYF
clone size: .; V gene: TRBV11-2; CDR3 length: 12; J gene: TRBJ2-7; D gene: .; CDR3 DNA: TGTGCCAGCAGCTTACGCAGTTTCGAGCAGTACTTC; CDR3 protein: CASSLRSFEQYF
clone size: few; V gene: TRBV7-3; CDR3 length: 16; J gene: TRBJ2-6; D gene: .; CDR3 DNA: TGTGCCAGCAGCAAGGGACCGAGCTCTGGGGCCAACGTCCTGACTTTC; CDR3 protein: CASSKGPSSGANVLTF
clone size: .; V gene: TRBV5-1; CDR3 length: 14; J gene: TRBJ2-5; D gene: .; CDR3 DNA: TGCGCCAGCAGCTTCGGAGAACAGCAAGAGACCCAGTACTTC; CDR3 protein: CASSFGEQQETQYF
clone size: .; V gene: TRBV15; CDR3 length: 15; J gene: TRBJ1-5; D gene: .; CDR3 DNA: TGTGCCACCAGCGGGGGTCGGGATAGCAATCAGCCCCAGCATTTT; CDR3 protein: CATSGGRDSNQPQHF
clone size: .; V gene: TRBV9; CDR3 length: 13; J gene: TRBJ2-1; D gene: .; CDR3 DNA: TGTGCCAGCAGCGTAGTCGGGGAAGGGGAGCAGTTCTTC; CDR3 protein: CASSVVGEGEQFF
clone size: .; V gene: TRBV4-2; CDR3 length: 14; J gene: TRBJ2-1; D gene: .; CDR3 DNA: TGTGCCAGCGGGAGTCATGAGCGAGGCGCTGAGCAGTTCTTC; CDR3 protein: CASGSHERGAEQFF
clone size: .; V gene: TRBV2; CDR3 length: 12; J gene: TRBJ2-7; D gene: .; CDR3 DNA: TGTGCCAGCAGCAGAGGGGGCTACGAGCAGTACTTC; CDR3 protein: CASSRGGYEQYF
clone size: .; V gene: TRBV7-6; CDR3 length: 16; J gene: TRBJ2-3; D gene: TRBD2; CDR3 DNA: TGTGCCAGCAGCACCAACCCAGCGGGGGAGGCAGATACGCAGTATTTT; CDR3 protein: CASSTNPAGEADTQYF
clone size: .; V gene: TRBV23-1; CDR3 length: 16; J gene: TRBJ1-2; D gene: TRBD1; CDR3 DNA: TGCGCCAGCAGTAATCCAGGGGGCAGGCGGAACTATGGCTACACCTTC; CDR3 protein: CASSNPGGRRNYGYTF
clone size: few; V gene: TRBV4-1; CDR3 length: 12; J gene: TRBJ1-1; D gene: .; CDR3 DNA: TGCGCCAGCAGCCGACCTGGGAGTTCGGCTTTCTTT; CDR3 protein: CASSRPGSSAFF
clone size: .; V gene: TRBV19; CDR3 length: 13; J gene: TRBJ2-3; D gene: .; CDR3 DNA: TGTGCCAGTAGTATGCAAGGAACAGATACGCAGTATTTT; CDR3 protein: CASSMQGTDTQYF